The subject of this entry is one T cell receptor beta chain. The second PCR ran about 6 to 11 cycles with a sample-barcoded 5' primer and J-beta primers. Sequencing of every sample gave 2.5 million or more CDR3-containing paired-end reads. TCRdb ran MiXCR on the 5' RACE reads and lists one entry per CDR3 protein. The repertoire holds around 800,000 distinct CDR3 sequences, with about 53% as singletons. The data stem from a study of blood T cells in healthy people across ages. In germline, CDR1 is SNHLY, CDR2 FYNNEI. V lost 2 bases and J lost 10; bases outside the gene matches: 8. CDR3 length: 16 amino acids.

This sequence originates from a man older than 75 in good health. Sequencing was performed on blood. V is TRBV2 and J is TRBJ2-1; 13 positions agree with TRBD2. CDR3 residues: CASSEPGTSGIWEQFF. Written as DNA, the CDR3 is TGTGCCAGCAGTGAACCCGGGACTAGCGGGATCTGGGAGCAGTTCTTC.